This entry is about one T cell receptor beta chain. This record comes from a study of blood T cell repertoires in COVID-19. Study summary: The samples span acute and convalescent COVID-19 from the United States, Italy and Spain.

Germline V gives CDR1 MDHEN, CDR2 SYDVKM. Trimming took off 6 bases at V and 7 bases at J, with 11 bases between the two ends. CDR3 size: 12 residues. As handled by the study authors: How many nucleated cells were present was estimated from reference gene primer amplification. TCRdb keeps only in-frame clones here, not all; method: immunoSEQ multiplex PCR. That table is the source of V, J and clone size, and D and trimming were worked out from the DNA. The top ten hold approximately 4.2% of the sample, which has 95,000 to 150,000 clones, approximately 81% seen once. The sequence derives from a woman aged 80 or over with acute or convalescent COVID-19. The source material was peripheral blood. The rearrangement uses TRBV28 and TRBJ2-3; a weak D match, TRBD2 (6 bases). The CDR3 region has the DNA TGTGCCAGCAGGGCGGGAAAGAATACGCAGTATTTT. Translated, it gives CASRAGKNTQYF.